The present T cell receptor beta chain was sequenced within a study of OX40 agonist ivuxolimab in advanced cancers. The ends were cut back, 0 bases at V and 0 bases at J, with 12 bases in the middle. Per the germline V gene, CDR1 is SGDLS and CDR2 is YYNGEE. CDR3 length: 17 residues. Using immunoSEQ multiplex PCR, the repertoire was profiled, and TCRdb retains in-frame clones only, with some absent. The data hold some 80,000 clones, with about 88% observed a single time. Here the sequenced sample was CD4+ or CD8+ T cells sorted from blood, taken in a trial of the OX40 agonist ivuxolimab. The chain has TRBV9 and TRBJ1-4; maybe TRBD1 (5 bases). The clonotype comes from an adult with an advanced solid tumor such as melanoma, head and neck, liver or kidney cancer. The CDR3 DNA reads TGTGCCAGCAGCGTAGGGGGACGAACTGCAACTAATGAAAAACTGTTTTTT. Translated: CASSVGGRTATNEKLFF.